This is a list of T cell receptor beta chains from one sample in a study of T cells in Graves' hyperthyroidism and ophthalmopathy. TCRdb re-called the multiplex PCR reads through MiXCR, storing one row per CDR3 protein. The data show hundreds of thousands of distinct CDR3 sequences, around 15% seen once. Material: blood. The source is a young woman with Graves' hyperthyroidism. Both conserved end residues are part of each CDR3. The order of the fields is V gene, J gene, CDR3 protein.

TRBV7-2	TRBJ1-1	CASSQSGGDTEAFF
TRBV24-1	TRBJ1-2	CATSDLDSYYGYTF
TRBV9	TRBJ2-6	CASSVMGGRARGANVLTF
TRBV10-3	TRBJ2-5	CAISEPTGGQETQYF
TRBV27	TRBJ1-5	CASSDSLDQPQHF
TRBV3-1	TRBJ2-7	CASSQDTGGTTLEQYF
TRBV7-3	TRBJ2-3	CASSLGQGGFSTDTQYF
TRBV7-9	TRBJ2-1	CASSQSGHSSYNEQFF
TRBV5-6	TRBJ1-1	CASSLGSGGGKAFF
TRBV3-1	TRBJ1-4	CASSQGLTAPNEKLFF
TRBV10-3	TRBJ2-7	CAISESILQFVGRTTYEQYF
TRBV12-3/TRBV12-4	TRBJ1-4	CASSHWTDKKKELFF
TRBV20-1	TRBJ1-1	CSARGSPGFEAFF
TRBV20-1	TRBJ1-5	CSATGVGQPQHF
TRBV28	TRBJ1-5	CASSLSQVHQPQHF
TRBV7-3	TRBJ2-1	CASSLRGGTYNEQFF
TRBV7-3	TRBJ2-1	CASSLMGGMNEQFF
TRBV7-2	TRBJ2-5	CASSPRGQTQYF
TRBV3-1	TRBJ2-3	CASSQDPTHTDTQYF
TRBV20-1	TRBJ1-3	CSAIGDRRSGNTIYF
TRBV10-3	TRBJ2-2	CAISESPDQAVNTGELFF
TRBV24-1	TRBJ2-3	CATSDYFSDTQYF
TRBV15	TRBJ2-7	CATSRTGGAAYF
TRBV18	TRBJ2-1	CASSLLAAASNEQFF
TRBV28	TRBJ1-1	CASSSPRAYTEAFF
TRBV4-1	TRBJ1-2	CASSPGQLNYGYTF
TRBV3-1	TRBJ1-4	CASSRRDRGRTNEKLFF
TRBV24-1	TRBJ1-5	CATSGRGAQPQHF
TRBV12-3/TRBV12-4	TRBJ2-1	CASSLATKIHEQFF
TRBV11-2	TRBJ2-5	CASSRGRGGRQETQYF
TRBV28	TRBJ2-3	CASQRAYMADTRYF
TRBV2	TRBJ2-3	CASTAAGDTQYF
TRBV2	TRBJ2-1	CASSEKRGWDEQFF
TRBV7-2	TRBJ1-2	CASSSTGQKGYTF
TRBV11-2	TRBJ1-5	CASSFGRGMGPQHF
TRBV11-2	TRBJ1-3	CASSSNRGRSGNTIYF
TRBV6-2/TRBV6-3	TRBJ2-1	CASSYTASGFSYNEQFF
TRBV19	TRBJ1-1	CASRQTTQGKIFTEAFF
TRBV29-1	TRBJ2-1	CSALWGEQFF
TRBV28	TRBJ1-6	CASVRTANNSPLHF